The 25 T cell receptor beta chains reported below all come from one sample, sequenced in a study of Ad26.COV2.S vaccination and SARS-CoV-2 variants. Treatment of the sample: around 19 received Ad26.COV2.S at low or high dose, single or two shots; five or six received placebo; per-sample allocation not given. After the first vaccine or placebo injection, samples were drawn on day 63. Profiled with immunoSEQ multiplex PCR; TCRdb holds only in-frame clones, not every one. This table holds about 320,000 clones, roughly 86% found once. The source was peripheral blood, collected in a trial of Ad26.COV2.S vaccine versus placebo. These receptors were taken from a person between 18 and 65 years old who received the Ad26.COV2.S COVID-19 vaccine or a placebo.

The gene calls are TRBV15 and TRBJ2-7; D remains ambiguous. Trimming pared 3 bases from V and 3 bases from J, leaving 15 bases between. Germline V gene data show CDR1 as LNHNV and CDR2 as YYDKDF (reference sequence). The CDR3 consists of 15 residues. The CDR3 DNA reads TGTGCCACCAGCAGGGCAACAGTTCCAGGCTACGAGCAGTACTTC. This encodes CATSRATVPGYEQYF.

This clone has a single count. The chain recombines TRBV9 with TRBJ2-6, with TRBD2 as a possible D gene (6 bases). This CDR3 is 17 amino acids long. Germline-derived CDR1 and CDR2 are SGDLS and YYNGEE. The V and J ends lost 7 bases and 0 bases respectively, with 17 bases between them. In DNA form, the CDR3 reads TGTGCCAGCGGCCGGGACTCAACTTTCTCTGGGGCCAACGTCCTGACTTTC. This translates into CASGRDSTFSGANVLTF.

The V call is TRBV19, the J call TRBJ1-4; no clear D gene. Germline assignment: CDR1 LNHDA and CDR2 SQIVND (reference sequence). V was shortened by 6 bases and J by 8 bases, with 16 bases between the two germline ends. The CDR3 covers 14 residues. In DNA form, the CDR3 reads TGTGCCAGTAGGTTGGTGGGAATAGGGGAAAAACTGTTTTTT. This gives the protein CASRLVGIGEKLFF.

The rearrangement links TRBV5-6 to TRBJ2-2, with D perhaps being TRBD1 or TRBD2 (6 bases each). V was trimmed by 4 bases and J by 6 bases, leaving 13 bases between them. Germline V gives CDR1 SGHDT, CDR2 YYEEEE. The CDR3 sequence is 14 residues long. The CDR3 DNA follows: TGTGCCAGCAGCCGGCCGGGGGCTTCCGGGGAGCTGTTTTTT. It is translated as CASSRPGASGELFF.

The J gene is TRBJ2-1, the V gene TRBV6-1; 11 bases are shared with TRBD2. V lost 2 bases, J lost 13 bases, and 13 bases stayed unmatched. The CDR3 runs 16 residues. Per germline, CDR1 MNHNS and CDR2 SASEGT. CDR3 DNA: TGTGCCAGCAGTGAATCCCAAGGGACTAGCGGTACTTCACAGTTCTTC. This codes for CASSESQGTSGTSQFF.

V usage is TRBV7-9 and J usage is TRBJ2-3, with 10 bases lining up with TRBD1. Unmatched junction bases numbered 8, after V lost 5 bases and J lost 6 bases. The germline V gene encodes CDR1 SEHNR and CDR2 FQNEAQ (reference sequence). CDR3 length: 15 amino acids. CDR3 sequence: CASSPDRGRLDTQYF. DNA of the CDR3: TGTGCCAGCAGCCCCGACAGGGGGCGTTTGGATACGCAGTATTTT. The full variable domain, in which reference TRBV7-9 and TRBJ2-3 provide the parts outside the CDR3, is DTGVSQNPRHKITKRGQNVTFRCDPISEHNRLYWYRQTLGQGPEFLTYFQNEAQLEKSRLLSDRFSAERPKGSFSTLEIQRTEQGDSAMYLCASSPDRGRLDTQYFGPGTRLTVL.

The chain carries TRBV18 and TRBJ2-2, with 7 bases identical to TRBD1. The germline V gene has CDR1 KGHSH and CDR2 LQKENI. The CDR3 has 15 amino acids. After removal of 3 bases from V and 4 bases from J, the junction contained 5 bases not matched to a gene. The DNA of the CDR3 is TGTGCCAGCTCACCTCTCCGGGACAGCACCGGGGAGCTGTTTTTT. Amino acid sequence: CASSPLRDSTGELFF.

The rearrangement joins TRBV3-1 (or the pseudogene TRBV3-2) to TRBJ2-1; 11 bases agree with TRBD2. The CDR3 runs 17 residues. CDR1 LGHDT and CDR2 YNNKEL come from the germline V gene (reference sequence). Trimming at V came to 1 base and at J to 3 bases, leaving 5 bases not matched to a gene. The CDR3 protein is CASSQALAGDLYNEQFF. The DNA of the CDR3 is TGTGCCAGCAGCCAAGCACTAGCGGGGGACCTCTACAATGAGCAGTTCTTC.

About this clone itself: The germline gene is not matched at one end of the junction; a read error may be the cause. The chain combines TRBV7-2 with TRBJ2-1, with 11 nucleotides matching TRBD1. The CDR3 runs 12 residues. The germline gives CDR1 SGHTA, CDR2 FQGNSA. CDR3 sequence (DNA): TGTGCCAGCAGCCAGGGACAGGGGGGAAGGGTCTTC. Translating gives CASSQGQGGRVF.

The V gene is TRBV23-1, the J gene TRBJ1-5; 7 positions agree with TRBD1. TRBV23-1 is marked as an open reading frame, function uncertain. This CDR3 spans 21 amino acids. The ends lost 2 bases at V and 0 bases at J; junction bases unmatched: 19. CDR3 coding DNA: TGCGCCAGCAGTCAAAATGTTCGGACAGGAGCCACCCTTTATAGCAATCAGCCCCAGCATTTT. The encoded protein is CASSQNVRTGATLYSNQPQHF.

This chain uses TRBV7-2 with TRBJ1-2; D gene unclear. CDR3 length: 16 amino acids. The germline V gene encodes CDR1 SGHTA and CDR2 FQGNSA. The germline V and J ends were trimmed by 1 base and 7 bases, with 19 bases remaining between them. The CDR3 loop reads CASSLDPRGWGSGYTF. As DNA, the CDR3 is TGTGCCAGCAGCTTAGATCCCCGTGGCTGGGGATCTGGCTACACCTTC. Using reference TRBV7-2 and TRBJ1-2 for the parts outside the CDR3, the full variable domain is GAGVSQSPSNKVTEKGKDVELRCDPISGHTALYWYRQSLGQGLEFLIYFQGNSAPDKSGLPSDRFSAERTGGSVSTLTIQRTQQEDSAVYLCASSLDPRGWGSGYTFGSGTRLTVV.

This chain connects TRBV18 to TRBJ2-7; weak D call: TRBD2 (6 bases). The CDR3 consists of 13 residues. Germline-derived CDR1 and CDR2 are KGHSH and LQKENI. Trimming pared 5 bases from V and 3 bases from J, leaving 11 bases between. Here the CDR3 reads CASSSGLNYEQYF. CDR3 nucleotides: TGTGCCAGCTCAAGCGGACTAAACTACGAGCAGTACTTC.

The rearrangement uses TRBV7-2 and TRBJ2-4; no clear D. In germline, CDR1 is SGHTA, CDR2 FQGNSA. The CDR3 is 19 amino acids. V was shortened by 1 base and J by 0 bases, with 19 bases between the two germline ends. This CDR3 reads CASSLEAANSKLAKNIQYF. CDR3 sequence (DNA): TGTGCCAGCAGCTTAGAGGCAGCCAATAGCAAACTAGCCAAAAACATTCAGTACTTC.

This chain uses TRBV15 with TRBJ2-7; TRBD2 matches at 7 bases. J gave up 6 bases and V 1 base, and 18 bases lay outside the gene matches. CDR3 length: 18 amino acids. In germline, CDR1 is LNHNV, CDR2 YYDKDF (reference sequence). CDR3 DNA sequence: TGTGCCACCAGCAGAGCGGGGGGAGTCCTTCAGGAGGGGTCCGAGCAGTACTTC. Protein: CATSRAGGVLQEGSEQYF.

CDR3 residues: CAWTRGDKNYGYTF. Written as DNA, the CDR3 is TGTGCCTGGACCCGGGGCGACAAAAACTATGGCTACACCTTC. The gene calls are TRBV30 and TRBJ1-2; weak D call: TRBD1 (5 bases). V was clipped by 4 bases and J by 2 bases, with 14 bases between them. The CDR3 length is 14 residues. Germline CDR1 reads GTSNPN; CDR2 reads SVGIG (reference sequence). The full variable domain, completed using reference TRBV30 and TRBJ1-2, is SQTIHQWPATLVQPVGSPLSLECTVEGTSNPNLYWYRQAAGRGLQLLFYSVGIGQISSEVPQNLSASRPQDRQFILSSKKLLLSDSGFYLCAWTRGDKNYGYTFGSGTRLTVV.

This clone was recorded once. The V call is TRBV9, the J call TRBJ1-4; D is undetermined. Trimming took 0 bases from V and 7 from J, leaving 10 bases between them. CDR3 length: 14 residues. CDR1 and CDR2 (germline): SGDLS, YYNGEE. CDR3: CASSVGPGSEKLFF. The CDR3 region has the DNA TGTGCCAGCAGCGTAGGTCCGGGCAGTGAAAAACTGTTTTTT.

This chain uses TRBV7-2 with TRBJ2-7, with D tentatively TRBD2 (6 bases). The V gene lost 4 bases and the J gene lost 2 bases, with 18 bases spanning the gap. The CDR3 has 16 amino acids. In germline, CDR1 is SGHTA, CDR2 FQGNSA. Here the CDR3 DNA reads TGTGCCAGCAGCTCCGTGACCAACCCGGGGGCCTACGAGCAGTACTTC. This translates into CASSSVTNPGAYEQYF.

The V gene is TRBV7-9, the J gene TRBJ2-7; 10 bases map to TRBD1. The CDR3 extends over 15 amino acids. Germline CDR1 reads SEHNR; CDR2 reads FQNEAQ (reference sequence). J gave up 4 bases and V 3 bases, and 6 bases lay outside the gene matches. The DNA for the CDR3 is TGTGCCAGCAGCTTGACAGGGGGCTACGCTTACGAGCAGTACTTC. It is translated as CASSLTGGYAYEQYF.

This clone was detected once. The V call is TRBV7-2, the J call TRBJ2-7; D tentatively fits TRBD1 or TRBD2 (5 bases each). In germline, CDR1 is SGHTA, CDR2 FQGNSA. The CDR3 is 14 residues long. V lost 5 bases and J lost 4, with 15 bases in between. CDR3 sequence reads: CASSPHSGPYEQYF. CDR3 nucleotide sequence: TGTGCCAGCAGCCCGCATTCGGGACCGTACGAGCAGTACTTC.

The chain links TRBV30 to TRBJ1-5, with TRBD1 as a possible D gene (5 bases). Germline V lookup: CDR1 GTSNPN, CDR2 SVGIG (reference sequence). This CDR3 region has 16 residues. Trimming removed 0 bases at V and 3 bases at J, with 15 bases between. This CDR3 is CAWSVRQKGANQPQHF. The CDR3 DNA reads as TGTGCCTGGAGTGTAAGACAGAAAGGGGCCAATCAGCCCCAGCATTTT.

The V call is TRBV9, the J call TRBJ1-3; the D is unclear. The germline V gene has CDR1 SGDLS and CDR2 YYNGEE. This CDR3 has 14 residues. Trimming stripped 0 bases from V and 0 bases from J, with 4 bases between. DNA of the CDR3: TGTGCCAGCAGCGTAGATGTCTCTGGAAACACCATATATTTT. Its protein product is CASSVDVSGNTIYF.

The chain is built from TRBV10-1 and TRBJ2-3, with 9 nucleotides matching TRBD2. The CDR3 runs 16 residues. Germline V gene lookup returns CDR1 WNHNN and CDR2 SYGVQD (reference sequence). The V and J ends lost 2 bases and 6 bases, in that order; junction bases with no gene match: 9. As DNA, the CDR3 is TGCGCCAGCAGTGAGATTGAGCTAGCGGGGAGGGATACGCAGTATTTT. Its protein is CASSEIELAGRDTQYF.

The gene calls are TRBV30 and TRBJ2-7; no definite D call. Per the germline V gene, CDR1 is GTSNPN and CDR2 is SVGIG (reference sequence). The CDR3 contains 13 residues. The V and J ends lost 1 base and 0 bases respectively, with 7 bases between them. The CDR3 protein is CAWSAPSSYEQYF. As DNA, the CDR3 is TGTGCCTGGAGTGCCCCGAGCTCCTACGAGCAGTACTTC.

CDR3: CASSLAGQGLGAYEQYF. In nucleotides, the CDR3 is TGTGCCAGCAGCTTAGCGGGACAGGGGCTCGGAGCCTACGAGCAGTACTTC. V is TRBV7-6 and J is TRBJ2-7; 10 nucleotides match TRBD1. V dropped 0 bases and J dropped 2; count of bases not matched to a gene: 7. CDR3 length: 17 residues. Germline V gene sequence: CDR1 SGHVS, CDR2 FNYEAQ. Drawing the rest from reference TRBV7-6 and TRBJ2-7, the complete variable domain is GAGVSQSPRYKVTKRGQDVALRCDPISGHVSLYWYRQALGQGPEFLTYFNYEAQQDKSGLPNDRFSAERPEGSISTLTIQRTEQRDSAMYRCASSLAGQGLGAYEQYFGPGTRLTVT.

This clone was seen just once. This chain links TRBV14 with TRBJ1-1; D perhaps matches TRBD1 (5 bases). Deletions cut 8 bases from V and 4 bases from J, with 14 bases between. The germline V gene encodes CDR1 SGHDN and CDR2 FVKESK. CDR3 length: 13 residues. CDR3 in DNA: TGTGCCAGCCAGTATGGGGCAGGCACTGAAGCTTTCTTT. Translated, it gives CASQYGAGTEAFF.